This TCR beta chain was observed in a study of shared clonotypes between healthy human individuals. Naive CD8 cells lacked CD45RO and underwent positive selection for CCR7, leaving out terminally differentiated effector memory CD45RA+ cells. Clones were read by immunoSEQ multiplex PCR, and TCRdb kept only the in-frame ones, dropping some. The sample contains more than 2 million clones, roughly 93% of which appear only once. The CDR3 runs to 15 residues. Germline CDR1 reads SGHKS; CDR2 reads YYEKEE (reference sequence). V lost 2 bases and J lost 1, with 10 bases in between. The chain has TRBV5-5 and TRBJ1-5, with D uncertain. This clonotype was sampled from a man aged 18 to 35 in good health. Some clones in this sample may be carry-over from other donors' samples. The sample was naive CD8+ T cells from PBMCs. CDR3 region: CASSFLTQSNQPQHF. The CDR3 DNA is TGTGCCAGCAGCTTTTTGACACAAAGCAATCAGCCCCAGCATTTT.